The 25 T cell receptor beta chains given below trace back to one sample, sequenced in a study of CD8 T cells in Susac syndrome. RNA, at 0.5 to 1 ug, was reverse transcribed with random hexamers. TCRdb itself ran the immunoSEQ multiplex PCR reads through MiXCR, one entry per CDR3 protein. The sample has roughly 86,000 distinct CDR3 sequences, approximately 96% seen once; the top ten hold about 0.65%. Sequencing was carried out using CD8+ T cells from PBMCs. The source is a human donor with Susac syndrome.

The chain joins TRBV19 to TRBJ1-5; no definite D call. Germline CDR1 LNHDA, CDR2 SQIVND (reference sequence). The CDR3 has 13 amino acids. The V end lost 7 bases, the J end lost 4 bases, and 11 bases lay between the germline ends. CDR3 protein: CASKGRVNQPQHF. CDR3 nucleotide sequence: TGTGCCAGTAAAGGCAGAGTAAATCAGCCCCAGCATTTT.

This rearrangement joins TRBV30 to TRBJ1-5; 7 positions match TRBD1. This CDR3 is 15 amino acids long. Trimming removed 4 bases from V and 4 bases from J; junction bases left unmatched: 10. Per the germline V gene, CDR1 is GTSNPN and CDR2 is SVGIG (reference sequence). The CDR3 here is CAWNTQGTRNQPQHF. Written as DNA, the CDR3 is TGTGCCTGGAATACACAGGGGACACGAAATCAGCCCCAGCATTTT.

The chain recombines TRBV4-3 with TRBJ2-5; 10 bases match TRBD2. The CDR3 sequence is 16 residues long. Germline CDR1 LGHNA, CDR2 YSLEER. V gave up 4 bases and J gave up 4 bases; unmatched junction bases: 9. CDR3 loop: CASSRNPAGGRETQYF. Written as DNA, the CDR3 is TGCGCCAGCAGCCGAAATCCAGCGGGGGGGAGAGAGACCCAGTACTTC.

The chain recombines TRBV5-1 with TRBJ1-6; 11 bases match TRBD1. The CDR3 runs to 14 residues. The V and J ends lost 4 bases and 9 bases, in that order; junction bases with no gene match: 3. The germline gives CDR1 SGHRS, CDR2 YFSETQ. The CDR3 nucleotides are TGCGCCAGCAGCCCCGGGACAGGGGGTTCACCCCTCCACTTT. Translated, it gives CASSPGTGGSPLHF.

The genes are TRBV20-1 and TRBJ2-5; D possibly corresponds to TRBD2 (5 bases). The germline V gene has CDR1 DFQATT and CDR2 SNEGSKA (reference sequence). This CDR3 has 13 amino acids. Trimming cost V 4 bases and J 2 bases, with 11 bases left between them. CDR3 in amino acids: CSAKWTEQETQYF. In DNA form, the CDR3 reads TGCAGTGCTAAATGGACTGAACAAGAGACCCAGTACTTC.

The chain has TRBV6-2 or TRBV6-3 and TRBJ1-2, with D hard to call. Deletions cut 6 bases from V and 2 bases from J, with 10 bases between. CDR1 is MNHEY, CDR2 SVGEGT, per germline. The CDR3 spans 13 residues. The CDR3 DNA is TGTGCCAGCAGAAACGGCGGGAACTATGGCTACACCTTC. This sequence encodes CASRNGGNYGYTF.

V is TRBV19 and J is TRBJ2-1, with D possibly being TRBD1 (5 bases). The CDR3 runs 15 residues. Germline values: CDR1 LNHDA, CDR2 SQIVND (reference sequence). V was trimmed by 1 base and J by 8 bases, leaving 15 bases between them. CDR3: CASSIGGRAGDEQFF. The CDR3 nucleotides are TGTGCCAGTAGTATAGGGGGCAGGGCCGGTGATGAGCAGTTCTTC.

The chain is built from TRBV28 and TRBJ2-3; D is uncertain. V lost 5 bases, J lost 4 bases, and 13 bases lay in between. CDR1 and CDR2 from the germline V gene are MDHEN and SYDVKM. The CDR3 has 14 amino acids. The CDR3 region is CASSPSLSADTQYF. Written as DNA, the CDR3 is TGTGCCAGCAGTCCCTCCCTGAGCGCAGATACGCAGTATTTT.

This chain uses TRBV6-5 with TRBJ2-1, with 10 bases aligning to TRBD2. CDR1 and CDR2 from the germline V gene are MNHEY and SVGAGI. The CDR3 contains 17 residues. Trimming cost V 4 bases and J 8 bases; bases outside gene matches: 14. The CDR3 nucleotides read TGTGCCAGCAGTTCTCCTTTAGCGGGGGGTGAGGTAGATGAGCAGTTCTTC. Residues: CASSSPLAGGEVDEQFF.

The chain couples TRBV10-3 to TRBJ1-1; 7 nucleotides match TRBD1. The V gene's germline CDR1 is ENHRY and CDR2 SYGVKD. J gave up 2 bases and V 5 bases, and 2 bases lay outside the gene matches. CDR3 length equals 13 residues. This CDR3 reads CAISWDRNTEAFF. In DNA, the CDR3 is TGTGCCATCAGTTGGGACAGAAACACTGAAGCTTTCTTT.

This chain links TRBV19 with TRBJ2-1; D perhaps matches TRBD1 (5 bases). The CDR3 runs 13 residues. CDR1 is LNHDA, CDR2 SQIVND, per germline (reference sequence). Trimming removed 6 bases from V and 8 bases from J, with 14 bases in between. The CDR3 DNA sequence: TGTGCCAGTAGCCTCCCTCCAGGGCATGAGCAGTTCTTC. Translating gives CASSLPPGHEQFF.

This chain links TRBV15 with TRBJ1-6; the match to TRBD1 covers 7 bases. The CDR3 covers 14 residues. The germline V gene encodes CDR1 LNHNV and CDR2 YYDKDF (reference sequence). V shed 4 bases, J shed 10 bases, and the junction held 7 bases outside the gene matches. CDR3: CATSTDRPGSPLHF. CDR3 in DNA: TGTGCCACCAGCACGGACAGGCCGGGATCACCCCTCCACTTT.

The rearrangement uses TRBV9 and TRBJ2-3; D uncertain. Germline-derived CDR1 and CDR2 are SGDLS and YYNGEE. The CDR3 is 13 residues long. Trimming removed 0 bases at V and 6 bases at J, with 8 bases between. The CDR3 DNA reads TGTGCCAGCAGCGTAGCTTCCGGGGATACGCAGTATTTT. Translating it yields CASSVASGDTQYF.

V gene TRBV30 combines with J gene TRBJ1-3; D is unresolved. Germline CDR1 and CDR2: GTSNPN and SVGIG (reference sequence). The CDR3 contains 12 residues. Trimming removed 8 bases from V and 0 bases from J, with 8 bases in between. The CDR3 DNA is TGTGCCGGGTTACACTCTGGAAACACCATATATTTT. Its protein product is CAGLHSGNTIYF.

The rearrangement links TRBV5-4 to TRBJ2-5; TRBD2 matches 9 bases. The junction had 5 bases not matched to a gene; V was cut back by 0 bases and J by 5 bases. Germline CDR1 SGHNT, CDR2 YYREEE (reference sequence). The CDR3 contains 15 residues. The CDR3 DNA reads TGTGCCAGCAGCTTGGTGGTAGCGGGGGAGGAGACCCAGTACTTC. Its protein is CASSLVVAGEETQYF.

The chain joins TRBV5-4 to TRBJ1-2, with D possibly TRBD1 on 5 matching bases. The CDR3 has 13 residues. The germline V gene encodes CDR1 SGHNT and CDR2 YYREEE (reference sequence). Trimming cost V 0 bases and J 5 bases, with 8 bases left between them. CDR3: CASSLGDLYGYTF. The CDR3 DNA reads as TGTGCCAGCAGCTTGGGGGACCTTTATGGCTACACCTTC.

The rearrangement links TRBV14 to TRBJ1-1; 7 bases map to TRBD1. Germline loops: CDR1 SGHDN, CDR2 FVKESK. After removal of 4 bases from V and 7 bases from J, the junction contained 12 bases not matched to a gene. The CDR3 is 15 amino acids. CDR3 region: CASSPDSNRGREAFF. CDR3 nucleotides: TGTGCCAGCAGCCCCGACTCTAACAGGGGCCGTGAAGCTTTCTTT. The full variable domain, with the rest looked up from reference TRBV14 and TRBJ1-1, is EAGVTQFPSHSVIEKGQTVTLRCDPISGHDNLYWYRRVMGKEIKFLLHFVKESKQDESGMPNNRFLAERTGGTYSTLKVQPAELEDSGVYFCASSPDSNRGREAFFGQGTRLTVV.

The gene calls are TRBV6-5 and TRBJ2-1; no definite D call. The length of the CDR3 is 15 residues. From germline, CDR1 is MNHEY and CDR2 SVGAGI. V was pared by 5 bases and J by 0 bases, with 11 bases between. As DNA, the CDR3 is TGTGCCAGCAGTCCACAGCCTAGCTCCTACAATGAGCAGTTCTTC. Amino acids: CASSPQPSSYNEQFF.

The DNA for the CDR3 is TGTGCCAGCAGCCAAGTGGCTAGCGGGGCAGACACAGATACGCAGTATTTT. Translation gives CASSQVASGADTDTQYF. The V call is TRBV4-2, the J call TRBJ2-3; 9 positions match TRBD2. Trimming took 1 base from V and 2 from J; bases not matched to a gene: 7. CDR1 is LGHNA, CDR2 YNFKEQ, per germline. The CDR3 loop spans 17 amino acids.

The genes are TRBV20-1 and TRBJ2-7; 8 bases align to TRBD1. Germline V lookup: CDR1 DFQATT, CDR2 SNEGSKA (reference sequence). This CDR3 has 16 residues. V lost 5 bases and J lost 5; bases outside the gene matches: 17. The CDR3 loop reads CSAGDRGAPLLDEQYF. The CDR3 nucleotides are TGCAGTGCTGGCGACAGGGGCGCCCCCCTTCTGGACGAGCAGTACTTC.

As for this clonotype: Germline is not matched at one junction end, which may reflect a read error. The V call is TRBV30, the J call TRBJ1-6; TRBD1 matches 9 bases. The CDR3 length is 16 residues. Germline CDR1 is GTSNPN and CDR2 is SVGIG (reference sequence). Here the CDR3 DNA reads TGTGCCTGGAGGGAGAAGGGACAGGGCGATAATTCACCTCTCCACTTT. Translated, it gives CAWREKGQGDNSPLHF.

The CDR3 here is CASSVDSGGPRETQYF. As DNA, the CDR3 is TGTGCCAGCAGCGTAGATTCGGGGGGGCCGAGGGAGACCCAGTACTTC. The chain employs TRBV9 and TRBJ2-5, with 8 bases matching TRBD2. The CDR3 is 16 amino acids. V gave up 0 bases and J gave up 5 bases; unmatched junction bases: 9. Germline CDR1 reads SGDLS; CDR2 reads YYNGEE.

This clonotype appeared once. The J gene is TRBJ2-7, the V gene TRBV7-3, with a tentative D call TRBD2 (5 bases). Germline lookup yields CDR1 SGHTA and CDR2 FQGTGA. V dropped 5 bases and J dropped 1 base, with 9 bases sitting between them. The CDR3 spans 13 residues. Written as DNA, the CDR3 is TGTGCCAGCAGCCCGGGGATATCCTACGAGCAGTACTTC. Translating gives CASSPGISYEQYF.

This rearrangement joins TRBV30 to TRBJ1-4; D is undetermined. Germline-derived CDR1 and CDR2 are GTSNPN and SVGIG (reference sequence). The CDR3 consists of 14 residues. V was pared by 2 bases and J by 0 bases, with 7 bases between. Written as DNA, the CDR3 is TGTGCCTGGAGTTTGAAGGCAACTAATGAAAAACTGTTTTTT. It specifies CAWSLKATNEKLFF.

J is TRBJ1-2 and V is TRBV9; D is ambiguous. Per the germline V gene, CDR1 is SGDLS and CDR2 is YYNGEE. The CDR3 is 14 amino acids. Trimming removed 0 bases at V and 10 bases at J, with 16 bases between. In nucleotides, the CDR3 is TGTGCCAGCAGCGTAGGACCGGGGAAGGACGTCTACACCTTC. Its translation is CASSVGPGKDVYTF.